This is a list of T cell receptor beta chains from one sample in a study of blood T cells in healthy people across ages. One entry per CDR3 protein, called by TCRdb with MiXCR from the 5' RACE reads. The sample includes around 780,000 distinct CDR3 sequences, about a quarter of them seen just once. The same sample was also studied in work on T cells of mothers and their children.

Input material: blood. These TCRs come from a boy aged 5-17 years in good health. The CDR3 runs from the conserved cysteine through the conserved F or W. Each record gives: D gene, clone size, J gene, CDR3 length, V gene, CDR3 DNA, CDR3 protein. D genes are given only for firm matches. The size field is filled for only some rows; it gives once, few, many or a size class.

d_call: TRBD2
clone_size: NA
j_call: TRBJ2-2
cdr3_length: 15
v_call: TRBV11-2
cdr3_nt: TGTGCCAGCAGCTCTGGGAGGGAGCCCACCGGGGAGCTGTTTTTT
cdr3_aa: CASSSGREPTGELFF

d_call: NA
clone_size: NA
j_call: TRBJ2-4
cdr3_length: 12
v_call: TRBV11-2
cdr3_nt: TGTGCCAGCAGCTTAGTGGGGGACGTTCTGTACTTC
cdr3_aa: CASSLVGDVLYF

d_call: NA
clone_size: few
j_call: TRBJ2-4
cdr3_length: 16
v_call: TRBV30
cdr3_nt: TGTGCCTGGAGTGAGAAAAGGCTAGCCTTGCAGCGCATTCAGTACTTC
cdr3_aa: CAWSEKRLALQRIQYF

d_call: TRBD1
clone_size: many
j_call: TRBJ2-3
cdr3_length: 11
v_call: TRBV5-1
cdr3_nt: TGTGCCAGCAGCCTCGGACAGGGGAAGTACTTC
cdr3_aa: CASSLGQGKYF

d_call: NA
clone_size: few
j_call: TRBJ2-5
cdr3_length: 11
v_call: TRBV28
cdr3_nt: TGTGCCAGCAGTGTAAGGGGAGTGCAGTACTTC
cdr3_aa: CASSVRGVQYF

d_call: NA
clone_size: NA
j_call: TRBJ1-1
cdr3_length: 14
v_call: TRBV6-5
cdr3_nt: TGTGCCAGCAGTTACCTGGGGAGGGGCACTGAAGCTTTCTTT
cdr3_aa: CASSYLGRGTEAFF

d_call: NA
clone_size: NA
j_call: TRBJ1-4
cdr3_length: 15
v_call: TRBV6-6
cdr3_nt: TGTGCCAGCAGTTCCAGGACTCCACCTGGGGAAAAACTGTTTTTT
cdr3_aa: CASSSRTPPGEKLFF

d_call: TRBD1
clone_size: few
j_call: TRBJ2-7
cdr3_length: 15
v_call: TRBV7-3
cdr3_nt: TGTGCCAGCAGCCCAGGGACAGGGGAGTCCTACGAGCAGTACTTC
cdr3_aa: CASSPGTGESYEQYF

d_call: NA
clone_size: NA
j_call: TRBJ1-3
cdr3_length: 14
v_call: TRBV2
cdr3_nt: TGTGCCAGCAGGACGACAGTCTCTGGAAACACCATATATTTT
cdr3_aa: CASRTTVSGNTIYF

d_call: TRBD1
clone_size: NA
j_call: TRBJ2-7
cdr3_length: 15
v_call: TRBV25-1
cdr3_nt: TGTGCCACGAACGGCCGGAGACAGGGATCCTACGAGCAGTACTTC
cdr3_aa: CATNGRRQGSYEQYF

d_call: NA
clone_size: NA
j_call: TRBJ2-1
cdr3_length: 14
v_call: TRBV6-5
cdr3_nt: TGTGCCAGCAGCCGCGGGTCCGATTACAATGAGCAGTTCTTC
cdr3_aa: CASSRGSDYNEQFF

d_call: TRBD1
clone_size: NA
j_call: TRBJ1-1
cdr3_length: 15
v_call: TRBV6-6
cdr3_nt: TGTGCCAGCAGTCCCCTCCAGGGGGGGCAAACTGAAGCTTTCTTT
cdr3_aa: CASSPLQGGQTEAFF

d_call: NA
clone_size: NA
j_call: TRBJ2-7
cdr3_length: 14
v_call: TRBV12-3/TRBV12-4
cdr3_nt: TGTGCCAGCAGTTTAACAGGTTTTAGGTACGAGCAGTACTTC
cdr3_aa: CASSLTGFRYEQYF

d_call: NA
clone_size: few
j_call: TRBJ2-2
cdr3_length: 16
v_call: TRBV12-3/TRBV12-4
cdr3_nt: TGTGCCAGCAGTCTGCCGTGGGAGCGGAGCACCGGGGAGCTGTTTTTT
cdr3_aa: CASSLPWERSTGELFF

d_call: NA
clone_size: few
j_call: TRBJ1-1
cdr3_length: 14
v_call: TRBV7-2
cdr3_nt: TGTGCCAGCAGCCGGCCGGGGGTTCAAACTGAAGCTTTCTTT
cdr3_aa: CASSRPGVQTEAFF

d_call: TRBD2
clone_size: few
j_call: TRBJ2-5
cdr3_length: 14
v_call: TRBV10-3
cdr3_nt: TGTGCCATCGGGACTAGCGGGGGACAAAAGACCCAGTACTTC
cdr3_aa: CAIGTSGGQKTQYF

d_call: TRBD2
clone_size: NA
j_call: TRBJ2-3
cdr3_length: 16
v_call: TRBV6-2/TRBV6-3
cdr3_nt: TGTGCCAGCAGTTACTCCCTAGCGGGAGAGGGTGGTACGCAGTATTTT
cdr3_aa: CASSYSLAGEGGTQYF

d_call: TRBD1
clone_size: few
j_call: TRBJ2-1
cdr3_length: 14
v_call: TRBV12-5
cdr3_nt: TGTGCTAGTGGCGCCTCAGGGGGCGGGTATGAGCAGTTCTTC
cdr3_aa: CASGASGGGYEQFF

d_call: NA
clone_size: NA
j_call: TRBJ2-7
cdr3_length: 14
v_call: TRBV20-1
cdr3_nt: TGCAGTGCTAGAGTTCCGACTAGTCCCTACGAGCAGTACTTC
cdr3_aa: CSARVPTSPYEQYF

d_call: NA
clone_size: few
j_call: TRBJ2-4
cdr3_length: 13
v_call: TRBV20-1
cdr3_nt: TGCAGTGCTAGTAATACAGCCAAAAACATTCAGTACTTC
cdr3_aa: CSASNTAKNIQYF

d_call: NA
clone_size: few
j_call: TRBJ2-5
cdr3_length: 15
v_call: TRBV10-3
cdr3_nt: TGTGCCATCAGTGTGGCAGCGGCACACCAAGAGACCCAGTACTTC
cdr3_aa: CAISVAAAHQETQYF